This TCR beta chain was recorded in a study of monozygotic twins with inflammatory bowel disease. Regarding the study as a whole: Healthy co-twins exceeded IBD patients in TCRbeta diversity as measured by inverse Simpson.

TCRdb re-called the 5' RACE reads and catalogs CDR3 proteins one per entry, DNA excluded. The specimen's table records 70,000 to 95,000 distinct CDR3 sequences. For this clonotype: The antigen remains unidentified.

Germline V lookup: CDR1 LNHDA, CDR2 SQIVND (reference sequence). There are 13 residues in the CDR3. The receptor comes from a human donor with ulcerative colitis or Crohn's disease, or a healthy co-twin of an affected twin (not recorded which). The material sequenced was blood. The chain carries TRBV19 and TRBJ1-1; as DNA is missing, the TRBD1 call by TCRdb cannot be tested. CDR3 residues: CASTRWATGEAFF.